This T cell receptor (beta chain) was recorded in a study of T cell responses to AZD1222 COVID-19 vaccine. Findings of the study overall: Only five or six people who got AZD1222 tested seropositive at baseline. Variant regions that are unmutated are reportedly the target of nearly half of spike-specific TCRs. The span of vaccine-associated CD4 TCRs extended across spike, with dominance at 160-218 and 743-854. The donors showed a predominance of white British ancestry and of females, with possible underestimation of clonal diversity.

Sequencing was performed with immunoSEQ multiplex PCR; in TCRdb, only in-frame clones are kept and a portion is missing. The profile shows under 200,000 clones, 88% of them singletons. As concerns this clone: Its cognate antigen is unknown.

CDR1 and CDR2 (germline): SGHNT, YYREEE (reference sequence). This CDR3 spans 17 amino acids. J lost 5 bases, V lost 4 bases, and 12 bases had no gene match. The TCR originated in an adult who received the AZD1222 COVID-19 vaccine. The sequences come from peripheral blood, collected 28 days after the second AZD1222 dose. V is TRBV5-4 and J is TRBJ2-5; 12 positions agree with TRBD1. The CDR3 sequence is CASSPMRGQGAGETQYF. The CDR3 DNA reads TGTGCCAGCAGCCCAATGCGGGGACAGGGGGCAGGGGAGACCCAGTACTTC.